This T cell receptor (beta chain) emerged from a study of blood T cells in healthy people across ages. Unmatched junction bases numbered 7, after V lost 1 base and J lost 6 bases. Germline loops: CDR1 LGHDT, CDR2 YNNKEL (reference sequence). The CDR3 has 15 amino acids. A second PCR, run for about 7 to 11 cycles, used a sample-barcoded 5' primer plus a J-beta primer mix. Every single cDNA molecule received a tag from a template-switch adaptor with 12 random nucleotides. MiXCR, applied by TCRdb to the 5' RACE reads, yields one record per CDR3 protein. The sample shows 1.5 million to 2 million distinct CDR3 sequences, approximately 39% of them seen only once. PBMCs, at least 7 million per sample, were isolated.

Specimen: blood. This clonotype originated in a human donor in good health. The rearrangement links TRBV3-1 to TRBJ1-2, with 8 bases lining up with TRBD1. In DNA form, the CDR3 reads TGTGCCAGCAGCCAAGGACCGACAGGGGTGAATGGCTACACCTTC. It codes for CASSQGPTGVNGYTF.